These 4 T cell receptor beta chains originate from one sample sequenced in a study of T cell responses to AZD1222 COVID-19 vaccine. Sequencing used immunoSEQ multiplex PCR; TCRdb keeps in-frame clones, though not all of them. The table lists 150,000 or so clones, 87% of them singletons. The input for sequencing was peripheral blood, taken 28 days after the second AZD1222 dose. These receptors originate from an adult who received the AZD1222 COVID-19 vaccine.

The chain recombines TRBV6-5 with TRBJ1-2; no firm D call. V lost 4 bases to trimming and J lost 6 bases, with 9 bases between them. The CDR3 runs to 12 residues. Germline V CDR1 and CDR2: MNHEY, SVGAGI. CDR3 DNA: TGTGCCAGCAGTTTCCCTGGGGATGGCTACACCTTC. Protein: CASSFPGDGYTF.

The chain employs TRBV5-6 and TRBJ2-7, with TRBD2 as a possible D gene (6 bases). The germline V gene has CDR1 SGHDT and CDR2 YYEEEE. V lost 0 bases to trimming and J lost 7 bases, with 17 bases between them. This CDR3 spans 15 amino acids. CDR3 sequence: CASSLGRGGIEEQYF. As DNA, the CDR3 is TGTGCCAGCAGCTTGGGGAGGGGCGGGATCGAAGAGCAGTACTTC.

This clone was seen a few times. The chain combines TRBV13 with TRBJ2-7, with 8 bases that match TRBD1. The germline CDR1 and CDR2 sequences are PRHDT and FYEKMQ (reference sequence). This CDR3 has 16 amino acids. The V gene end was trimmed by 0 bases and the J gene end by 11 bases; junction bases not matched to a gene: 15. CDR3 in amino acids: CASSLGSPGRGPQEYF. The CDR3 nucleotides are TGTGCCAGCAGCTTAGGGTCCCCTGGCAGGGGGCCTCAGGAGTACTTC.

V gene TRBV18 combines with J gene TRBJ2-5, with a weak D call TRBD2 (7 bases). Trimming left V 6 bases short and J 0 bases short, with 23 bases between. CDR1 KGHSH and CDR2 LQKENI come from the germline V gene. CDR3 length equals 18 residues. CDR3 amino acids: CASSFAAGALFNQETQYF. The CDR3 DNA sequence: TGTGCCAGCTCCTTTGCGGCGGGGGCGCTTTTCAACCAAGAGACCCAGTACTTC.